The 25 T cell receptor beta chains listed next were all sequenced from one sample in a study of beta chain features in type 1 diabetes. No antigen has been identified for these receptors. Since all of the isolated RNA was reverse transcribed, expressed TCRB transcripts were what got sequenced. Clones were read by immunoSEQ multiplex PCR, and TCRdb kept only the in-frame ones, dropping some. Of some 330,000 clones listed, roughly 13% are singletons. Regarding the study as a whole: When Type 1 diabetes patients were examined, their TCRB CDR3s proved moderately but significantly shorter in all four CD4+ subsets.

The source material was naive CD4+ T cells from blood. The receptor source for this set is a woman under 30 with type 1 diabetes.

The CDR3: CASSIDLVAGGNEQFF. The CDR3, as DNA: TGTGCCAGTAGTATAGATCTGGTAGCGGGAGGGAATGAGCAGTTCTTC. The genes are TRBV19 and TRBJ2-1; 11 bases match TRBD2. V gave up 0 bases and J gave up 7 bases; unmatched junction bases: 5. Looked up from germline, CDR1 is LNHDA and CDR2 is SQIVND (reference sequence). The CDR3 is 16 amino acids.

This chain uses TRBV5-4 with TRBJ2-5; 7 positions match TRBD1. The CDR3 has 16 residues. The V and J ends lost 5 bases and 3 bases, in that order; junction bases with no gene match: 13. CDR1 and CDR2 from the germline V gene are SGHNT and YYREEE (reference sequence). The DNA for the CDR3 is TGTGCCAGCAGGAACGGCCCCGGGACAGCTGAAGAGACCCAGTACTTC. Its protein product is CASRNGPGTAEETQYF.

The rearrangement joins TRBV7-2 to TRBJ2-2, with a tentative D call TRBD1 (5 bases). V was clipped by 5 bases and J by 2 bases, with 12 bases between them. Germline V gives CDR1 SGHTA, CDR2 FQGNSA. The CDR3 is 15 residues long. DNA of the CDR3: TGTGCCAGCAGCAGCAGGGTTCCCAACACCGGGGAGCTGTTTTTT. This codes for CASSSRVPNTGELFF.

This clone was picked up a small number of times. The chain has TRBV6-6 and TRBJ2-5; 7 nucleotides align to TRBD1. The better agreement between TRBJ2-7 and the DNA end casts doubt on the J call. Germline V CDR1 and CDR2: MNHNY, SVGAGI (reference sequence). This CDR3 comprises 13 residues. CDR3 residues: CASSRDSTYEQYF. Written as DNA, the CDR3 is TGTGCCAGCAGCCGGGACAGCACCTACGAGCAGTACTTC.

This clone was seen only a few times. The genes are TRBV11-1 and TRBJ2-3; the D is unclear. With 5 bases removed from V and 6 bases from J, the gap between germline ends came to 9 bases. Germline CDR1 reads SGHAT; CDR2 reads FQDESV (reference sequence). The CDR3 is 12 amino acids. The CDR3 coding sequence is TGTGCCAGCAGCCACCCCCGGGATACGCAGTATTTT. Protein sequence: CASSHPRDTQYF.

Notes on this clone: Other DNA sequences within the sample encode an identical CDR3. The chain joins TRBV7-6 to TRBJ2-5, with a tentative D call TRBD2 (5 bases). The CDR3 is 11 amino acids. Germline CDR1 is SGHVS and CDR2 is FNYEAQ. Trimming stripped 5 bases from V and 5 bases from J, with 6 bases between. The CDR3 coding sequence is TGTGCCAGCAGCCCGGGGGAGACCCAGTACTTC. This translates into CASSPGETQYF.

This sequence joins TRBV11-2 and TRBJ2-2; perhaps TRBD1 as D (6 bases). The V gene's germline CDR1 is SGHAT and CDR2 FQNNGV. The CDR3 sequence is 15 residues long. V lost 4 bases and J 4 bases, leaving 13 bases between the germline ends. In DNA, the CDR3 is TGTGCCAGCAGCTCCTTGAGGGGGAGCACCGGGGAGCTGTTTTTT. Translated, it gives CASSSLRGSTGELFF.

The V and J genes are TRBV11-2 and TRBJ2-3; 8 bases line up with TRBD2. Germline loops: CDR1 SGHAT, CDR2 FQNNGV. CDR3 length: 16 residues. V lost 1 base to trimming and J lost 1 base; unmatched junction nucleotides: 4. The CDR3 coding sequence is TGTGCCAGCAGCTTAGGAACAGCGGGGGGCACAGATACGCAGTATTTT. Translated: CASSLGTAGGTDTQYF. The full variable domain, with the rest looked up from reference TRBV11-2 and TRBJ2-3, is EAGVAQSPRYKIIEKRQSVAFWCNPISGHATLYWYQQILGQGPKLLIQFQNNGVVDDSQLPKDRFSAERLKGVDSTLKIQPAKLEDSAVYLCASSLGTAGGTDTQYFGPGTRLTVL.

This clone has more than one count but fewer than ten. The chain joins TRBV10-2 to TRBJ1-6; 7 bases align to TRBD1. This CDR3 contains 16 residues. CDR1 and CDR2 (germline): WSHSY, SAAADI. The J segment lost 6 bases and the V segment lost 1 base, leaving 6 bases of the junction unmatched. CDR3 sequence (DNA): TGCGCCAGCAGTGAGTGGGGACAGCGACTTAATTCACCCCTCCACTTT. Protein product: CASSEWGQRLNSPLHF.

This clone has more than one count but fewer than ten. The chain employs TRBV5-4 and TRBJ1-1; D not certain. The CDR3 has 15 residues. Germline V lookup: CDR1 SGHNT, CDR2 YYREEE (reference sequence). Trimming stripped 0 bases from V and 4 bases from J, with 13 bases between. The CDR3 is CASSLGVWAGTEAFF. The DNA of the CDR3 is TGTGCCAGCAGCTTGGGTGTGTGGGCGGGCACTGAAGCTTTCTTT.

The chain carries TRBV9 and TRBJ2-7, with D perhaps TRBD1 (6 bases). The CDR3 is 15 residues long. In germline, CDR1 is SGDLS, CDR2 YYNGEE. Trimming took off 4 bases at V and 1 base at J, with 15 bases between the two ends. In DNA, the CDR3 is TGTGCCAGCAGCCCGGTCCAGGGGAAGTCCTACGAGCAGTACTTC. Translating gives CASSPVQGKSYEQYF. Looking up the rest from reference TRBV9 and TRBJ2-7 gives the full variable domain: DSGVTQTPKHLITATGQRVTLRCSPRSGDLSVYWYQQSLDQGLQFLIQYYNGEERAKGNILERFSAQQFPDLHSELNLSSLELGDSALYFCASSPVQGKSYEQYFGPGTRLTVT.

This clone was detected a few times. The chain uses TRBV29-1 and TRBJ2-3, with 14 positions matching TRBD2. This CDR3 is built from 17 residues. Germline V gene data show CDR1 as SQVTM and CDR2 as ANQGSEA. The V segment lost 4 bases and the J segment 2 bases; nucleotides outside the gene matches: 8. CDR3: CSVADRTSGGYTDTQYF. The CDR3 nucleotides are TGCAGCGTTGCCGACCGGACTAGCGGGGGGTACACAGATACGCAGTATTTT.

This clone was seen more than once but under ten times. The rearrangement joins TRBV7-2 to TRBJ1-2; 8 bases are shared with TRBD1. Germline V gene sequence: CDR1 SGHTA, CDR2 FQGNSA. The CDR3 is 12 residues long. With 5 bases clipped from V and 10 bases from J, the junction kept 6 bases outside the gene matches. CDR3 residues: CASSRTGIPYTF. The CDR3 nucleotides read TGTGCCAGCAGCCGGACAGGGATCCCCTACACCTTC. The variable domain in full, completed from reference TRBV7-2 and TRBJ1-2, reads GAGVSQSPSNKVTEKGKDVELRCDPISGHTALYWYRQSLGQGLEFLIYFQGNSAPDKSGLPSDRFSAERTGGSVSTLTIQRTQQEDSAVYLCASSRTGIPYTFGSGTRLTVV.

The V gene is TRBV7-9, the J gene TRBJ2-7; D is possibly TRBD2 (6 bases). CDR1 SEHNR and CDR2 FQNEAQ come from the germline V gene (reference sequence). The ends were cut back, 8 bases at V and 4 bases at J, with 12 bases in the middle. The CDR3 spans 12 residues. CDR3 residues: CASGDSLYEQYF. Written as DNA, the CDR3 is TGTGCCAGCGGGGACTCACTATACGAGCAGTACTTC.

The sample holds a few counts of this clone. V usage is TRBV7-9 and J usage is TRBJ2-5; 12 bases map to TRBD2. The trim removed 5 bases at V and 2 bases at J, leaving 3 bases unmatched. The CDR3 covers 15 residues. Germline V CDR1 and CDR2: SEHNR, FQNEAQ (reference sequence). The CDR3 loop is CASSRLAGVQETQYF. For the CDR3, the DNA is TGTGCCAGCAGCAGACTAGCGGGGGTTCAAGAGACCCAGTACTTC.

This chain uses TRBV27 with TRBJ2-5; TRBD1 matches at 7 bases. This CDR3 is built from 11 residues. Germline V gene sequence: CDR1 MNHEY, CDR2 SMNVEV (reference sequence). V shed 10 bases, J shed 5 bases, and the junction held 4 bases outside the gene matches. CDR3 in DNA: TGTGCCACCACCAGGGGGGAGACCCAGTACTTC. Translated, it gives CATTRGETQYF.

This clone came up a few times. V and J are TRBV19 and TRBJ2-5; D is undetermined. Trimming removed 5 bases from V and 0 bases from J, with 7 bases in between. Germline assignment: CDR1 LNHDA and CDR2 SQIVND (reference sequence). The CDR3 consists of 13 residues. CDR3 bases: TGTGCCAGTAGTGGTCAGTACCAAGAGACCCAGTACTTC. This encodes CASSGQYQETQYF. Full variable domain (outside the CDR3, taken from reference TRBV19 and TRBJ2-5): DGGITQSPKYLFRKEGQNVTLSCEQNLNHDAMYWYRQDPGQGLRLIYYSQIVNDFQKGDIAEGYSVSREKKESFPLTVTSAQKNPTAFYLCASSGQYQETQYFGPGTRLLVL.

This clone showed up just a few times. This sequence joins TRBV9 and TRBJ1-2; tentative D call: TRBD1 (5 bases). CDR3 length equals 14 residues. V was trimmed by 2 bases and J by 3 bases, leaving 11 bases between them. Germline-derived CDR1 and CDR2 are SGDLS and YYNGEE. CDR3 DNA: TGTGCCAGCAGCGTCGGGGGAAGGGACTATGGCTACACCTTC. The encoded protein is CASSVGGRDYGYTF.

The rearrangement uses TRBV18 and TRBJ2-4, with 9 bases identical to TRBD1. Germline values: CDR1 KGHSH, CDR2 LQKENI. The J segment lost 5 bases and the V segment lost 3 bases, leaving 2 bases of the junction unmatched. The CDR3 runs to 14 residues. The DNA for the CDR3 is TGTGCCAGCTCACCGTGGACAGGGGAAAACATTCAGTACTTC. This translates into CASSPWTGENIQYF.

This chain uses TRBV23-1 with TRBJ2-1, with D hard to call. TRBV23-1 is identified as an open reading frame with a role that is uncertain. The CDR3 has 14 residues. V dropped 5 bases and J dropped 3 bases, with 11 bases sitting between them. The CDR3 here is CASSFRAFYNEQFF. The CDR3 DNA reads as TGCGCCAGCAGTTTCCGAGCCTTCTACAATGAGCAGTTCTTC.

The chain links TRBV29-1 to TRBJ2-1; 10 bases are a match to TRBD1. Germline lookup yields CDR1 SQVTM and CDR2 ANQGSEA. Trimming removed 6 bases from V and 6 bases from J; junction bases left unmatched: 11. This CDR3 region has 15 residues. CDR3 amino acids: CSVAGTGVFLNEQFF. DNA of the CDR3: TGCAGCGTAGCCGGGACAGGGGTCTTCCTCAATGAGCAGTTCTTC.

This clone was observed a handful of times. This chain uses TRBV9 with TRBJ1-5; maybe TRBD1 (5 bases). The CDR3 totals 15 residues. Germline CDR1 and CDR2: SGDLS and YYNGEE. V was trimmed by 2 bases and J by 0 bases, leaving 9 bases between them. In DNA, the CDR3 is TGTGCCAGCAGCGTCGGGGGGAATAGCAATCAGCCCCAGCATTTT. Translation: CASSVGGNSNQPQHF.

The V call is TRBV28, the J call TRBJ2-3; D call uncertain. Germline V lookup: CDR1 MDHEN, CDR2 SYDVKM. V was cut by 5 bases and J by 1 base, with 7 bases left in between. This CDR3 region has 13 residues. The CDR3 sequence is CASSPPGTDTQYF. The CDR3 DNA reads TGTGCCAGCAGTCCCCCCGGCACAGATACGCAGTATTTT.

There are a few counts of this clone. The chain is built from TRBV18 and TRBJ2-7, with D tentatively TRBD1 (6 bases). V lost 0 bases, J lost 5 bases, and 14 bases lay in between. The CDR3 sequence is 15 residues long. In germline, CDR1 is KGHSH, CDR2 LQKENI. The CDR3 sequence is CASSPPQQGVNEQYF. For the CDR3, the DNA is TGTGCCAGCTCACCACCGCAACAGGGAGTCAACGAGCAGTACTTC.

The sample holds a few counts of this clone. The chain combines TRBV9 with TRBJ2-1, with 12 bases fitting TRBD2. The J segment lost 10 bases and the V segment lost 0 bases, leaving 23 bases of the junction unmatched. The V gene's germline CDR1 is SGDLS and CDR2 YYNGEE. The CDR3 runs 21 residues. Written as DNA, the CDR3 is TGTGCCAGCAGCGTAGCTACGGGTCTAGCGGGAGGGCCGCGGGTAGAAGCCGAGCAGTTCTTC. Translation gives CASSVATGLAGGPRVEAEQFF.